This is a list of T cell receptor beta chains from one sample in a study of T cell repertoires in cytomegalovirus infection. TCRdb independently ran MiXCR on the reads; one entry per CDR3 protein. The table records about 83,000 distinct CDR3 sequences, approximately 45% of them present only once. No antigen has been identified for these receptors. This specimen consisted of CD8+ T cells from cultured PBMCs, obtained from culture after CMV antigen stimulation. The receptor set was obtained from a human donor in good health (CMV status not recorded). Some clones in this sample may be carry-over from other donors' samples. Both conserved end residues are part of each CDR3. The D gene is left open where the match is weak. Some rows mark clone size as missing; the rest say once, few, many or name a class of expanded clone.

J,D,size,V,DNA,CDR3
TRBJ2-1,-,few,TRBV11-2,TGTGCCAGCAGCTCCCGGGGGCCCTATTACAATGAGCAGTTCTTC,CASSSRGPYYNEQFF
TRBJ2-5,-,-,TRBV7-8,TGTGCCAGCAGCACCCCCAGGGCGGAGAAGGAGGAGACCCAGTACTTC,CASSTPRAEKEETQYF
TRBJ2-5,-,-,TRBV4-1,TGTGCCAGCAGCCAGACAGGCCGGGTAGAAACCCAGTACTTC,CASSQTGRVETQYF
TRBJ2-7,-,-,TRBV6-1,TGTGCCAGCAGTCTGACAGATAACTACGAGCAGTACTTC,CASSLTDNYEQYF
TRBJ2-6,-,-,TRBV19,TGTGCCAGTATGAGCGCAGGGATAGGGGCCAACGTCCTGACTTTC,CASMSAGIGANVLTF
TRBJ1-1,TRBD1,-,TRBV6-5,TGTGCCAGCAGTTCCAGGGGGATGAACACTGAAGCTTTCTTT,CASSSRGMNTEAFF
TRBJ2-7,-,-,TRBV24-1,TGTGCCACCAGTTTTACAGGGATCCTGGTCTGCGAGCAGTACTTC,CATSFTGILVCEQYF
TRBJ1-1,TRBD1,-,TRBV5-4,TGTGCCAGCTGGACAGGGGTCCGCAACACTGAAGCTTTCTTT,CASWTGVRNTEAFF
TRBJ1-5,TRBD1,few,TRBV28,TGTGCCAGCTCAGGAGAGGACAGGGTAGGCAATCAGCCCCAGCATTTT,CASSGEDRVGNQPQHF
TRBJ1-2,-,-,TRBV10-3,TGTGCCATCAGTGAGTCCAGGGAGGGGAATGGCTACACCTTC,CAISESREGNGYTF
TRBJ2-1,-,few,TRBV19,TGTGCCAGTAGTACGGTTGATGAGCAGTTCTTC,CASSTVDEQFF
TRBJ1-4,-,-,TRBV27,TGTGCCAGCAGCGGGCTGGGGAGTGAACTGTTTTTT,CASSGLGSELFF
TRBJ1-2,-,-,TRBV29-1,TGCAGCGTTCATGCAGTCCCCTATGGCTACACCTTC,CSVHAVPYGYTF
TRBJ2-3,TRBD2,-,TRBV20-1,TGCAGTGCTCCACGGTTACTAGCGGGGCCAGATACGCAGTATTTT,CSAPRLLAGPDTQYF
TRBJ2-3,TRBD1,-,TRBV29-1,TGCAGCGTTGGAGGAAGACAGGGGGCGGGACAGAGAGCAGATACGCAGTATTTT,CSVGGRQGAGQRADTQYF
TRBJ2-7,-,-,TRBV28,TGTGCCAGCAGTACGACTGGACGTGGCGAGCAGTACTTC,CASSTTGRGEQYF
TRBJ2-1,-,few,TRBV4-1,TGCGCCAGCAGCCAAGTAAAGGGGCGGGCAGAGCAGTTCTTC,CASSQVKGRAEQFF
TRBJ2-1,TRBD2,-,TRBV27,TGTGCCAGCAGTCTCCTCCCGGGACTAGGGTACAATGAGCAGTTCTTC,CASSLLPGLGYNEQFF
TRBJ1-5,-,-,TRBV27,TGTGCCAGCACGCCCGGGGTGGGTTTGCAGCCCCAGCATTTT,CASTPGVGLQPQHF
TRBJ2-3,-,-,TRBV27,TGTGCCAGCAGTTTAAACCCAGAAAAGGCCCCAGATACGCAGTATTTT,CASSLNPEKAPDTQYF
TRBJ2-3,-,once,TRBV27,TGTGCCAGCAGTTTATCGGCTAGCGCAGATACGCAGTATTTT,CASSLSASADTQYF
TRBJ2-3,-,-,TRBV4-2,TGTGCCAGCAGCCAAGAAATAGGGCACACGGGGGTTAGCACAGATACGCAGTATTTT,CASSQEIGHTGVSTDTQYF
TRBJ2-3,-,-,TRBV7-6,TGTGCCAGCAGCTTAGGCGTAGGTGGGAGCACAGATACGCAGTATTTT,CASSLGVGGSTDTQYF
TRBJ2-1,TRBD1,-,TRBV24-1,TGTGCCACCAGTGAGGGACAGGGCAATGAGCAGTTCTTC,CATSEGQGNEQFF
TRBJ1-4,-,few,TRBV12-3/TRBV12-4,TGTGCCAGCAGTTTCTCCGGTAGGAGGGAAAAACTGTTTTTT,CASSFSGRREKLFF
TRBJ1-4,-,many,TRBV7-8,TGTGCCAGCAGCTTAAGAGGACAGAGTAATGAAAAACTGTTTTTT,CASSLRGQSNEKLFF
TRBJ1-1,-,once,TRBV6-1,TGTGCCAGCAGTGTTAGTCAAGGGCGGACTGAAGCTTTCTTT,CASSVSQGRTEAFF
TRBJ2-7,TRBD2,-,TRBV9,TGTGCCAGCAGCGTAGGGGGGGGGAGCGAGCAGTACTTC,CASSVGGGSEQYF
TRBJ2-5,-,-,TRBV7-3,TGTGCCAGCAGCTTAATTGGGGGGGCGCGGGAGACCCAGTACTTC,CASSLIGGARETQYF
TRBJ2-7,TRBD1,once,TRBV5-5,TGTGCCAGCAGCTTGGCCGCAGGGGGCTACGAGCAGTACTTC,CASSLAAGGYEQYF
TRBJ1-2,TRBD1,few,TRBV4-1,TGCGCCAGCAGCCAAACAGACAGGGGCATGAATGGCTACACCTTC,CASSQTDRGMNGYTF
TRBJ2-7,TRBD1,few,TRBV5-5,TGTGCCAGCAGGTCCGGGACAGGTCCCTACGAGCAGTACTTC,CASRSGTGPYEQYF
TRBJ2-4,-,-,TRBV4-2,TGTGCCAGCAGCCAAGATCGGGCAGCGTGGGGCATTCAGTACTTC,CASSQDRAAWGIQYF
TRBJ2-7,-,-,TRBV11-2,TGTGCCAGCAGCTTAGGGGGAGGAGGGAACGAGCAGTACTTC,CASSLGGGGNEQYF
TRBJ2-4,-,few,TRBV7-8,TGTGCCAGCAGCTTAAATCCCGGGGACATTCAGTACTTC,CASSLNPGDIQYF
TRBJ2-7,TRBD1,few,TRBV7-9,TGTGCCAGCAGCGACGGGACAGGGGCCTACGAGCAGTACTTC,CASSDGTGAYEQYF
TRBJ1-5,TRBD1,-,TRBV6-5,TGTGCCACGGGACAGGGGGTTCAGCCCCAGCATTTT,CATGQGVQPQHF
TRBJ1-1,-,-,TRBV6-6,TGTGCCAGCAGTGTTCCAAGACTCACTGAAGCTTTCTTT,CASSVPRLTEAFF
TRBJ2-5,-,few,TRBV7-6,TGTGCCAGCAGCTTAGTCCAGGTCGAGACCCAGTACTTC,CASSLVQVETQYF
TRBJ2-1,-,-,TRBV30,TGTGCCTGGAGTCCAGGAGAGGGGGGCACCAATGAGCAGTTCTTC,CAWSPGEGGTNEQFF
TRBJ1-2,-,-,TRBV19,TGTGCCAGTAGTATCACGAGGGGCTATGGCTACACCTTC,CASSITRGYGYTF
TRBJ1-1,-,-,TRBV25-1,TGTGCCAGCAAGGCAGGGTTTGGAACTGAAGCTTTCTTT,CASKAGFGTEAFF
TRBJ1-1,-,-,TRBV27,TGTGCCAGCAGTCTCGCTCGCCTGACCAAAGCTTTCTTT,CASSLARLTKAFF
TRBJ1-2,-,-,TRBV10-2,TGCGCCAGCAGTGATGGAGAGAACTATGGCTACACCTTC,CASSDGENYGYTF
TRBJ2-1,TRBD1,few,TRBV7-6,TGTGCCAGCAGCTTAACCCTCGACAGGGAATACAATGAGCAGTTCTTC,CASSLTLDREYNEQFF
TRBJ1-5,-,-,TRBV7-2,TGTGCCAGCAGCTTTTCCAGGACAGACTATAGCAATCAGCCCCAGCATTTT,CASSFSRTDYSNQPQHF
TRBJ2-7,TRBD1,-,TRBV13,TGTGCCAGCAGCCAGATGGGACAGGGGAGCTCCTACGAGCAGTACTTC,CASSQMGQGSSYEQYF
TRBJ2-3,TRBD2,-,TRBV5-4,TGTGCCAGCAGCTTGTTTCCTCCAGCGGGGGGCACAGATACGCAGTATTTT,CASSLFPPAGGTDTQYF
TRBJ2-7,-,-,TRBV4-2,TGTGCCAGCAGCCAAGAAGACGAGCAGTACTTC,CASSQEDEQYF
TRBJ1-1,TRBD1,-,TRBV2,TGTGCCAGCCCGGACAGGGACGAAGCTTTCTTT,CASPDRDEAFF
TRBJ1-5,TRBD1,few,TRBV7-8,TGTGCCAGCAGCTATTCCGGGACAGGGCCCCACGGAAGGTGGTATCAGCCCCAGCATTTT,CASSYSGTGPHGRWYQPQHF
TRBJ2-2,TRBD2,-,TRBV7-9,TGTGCCAGCAGATCAACTAGCGGGGGCAACACCGGGGAGCTGTTTTTT,CASRSTSGGNTGELFF